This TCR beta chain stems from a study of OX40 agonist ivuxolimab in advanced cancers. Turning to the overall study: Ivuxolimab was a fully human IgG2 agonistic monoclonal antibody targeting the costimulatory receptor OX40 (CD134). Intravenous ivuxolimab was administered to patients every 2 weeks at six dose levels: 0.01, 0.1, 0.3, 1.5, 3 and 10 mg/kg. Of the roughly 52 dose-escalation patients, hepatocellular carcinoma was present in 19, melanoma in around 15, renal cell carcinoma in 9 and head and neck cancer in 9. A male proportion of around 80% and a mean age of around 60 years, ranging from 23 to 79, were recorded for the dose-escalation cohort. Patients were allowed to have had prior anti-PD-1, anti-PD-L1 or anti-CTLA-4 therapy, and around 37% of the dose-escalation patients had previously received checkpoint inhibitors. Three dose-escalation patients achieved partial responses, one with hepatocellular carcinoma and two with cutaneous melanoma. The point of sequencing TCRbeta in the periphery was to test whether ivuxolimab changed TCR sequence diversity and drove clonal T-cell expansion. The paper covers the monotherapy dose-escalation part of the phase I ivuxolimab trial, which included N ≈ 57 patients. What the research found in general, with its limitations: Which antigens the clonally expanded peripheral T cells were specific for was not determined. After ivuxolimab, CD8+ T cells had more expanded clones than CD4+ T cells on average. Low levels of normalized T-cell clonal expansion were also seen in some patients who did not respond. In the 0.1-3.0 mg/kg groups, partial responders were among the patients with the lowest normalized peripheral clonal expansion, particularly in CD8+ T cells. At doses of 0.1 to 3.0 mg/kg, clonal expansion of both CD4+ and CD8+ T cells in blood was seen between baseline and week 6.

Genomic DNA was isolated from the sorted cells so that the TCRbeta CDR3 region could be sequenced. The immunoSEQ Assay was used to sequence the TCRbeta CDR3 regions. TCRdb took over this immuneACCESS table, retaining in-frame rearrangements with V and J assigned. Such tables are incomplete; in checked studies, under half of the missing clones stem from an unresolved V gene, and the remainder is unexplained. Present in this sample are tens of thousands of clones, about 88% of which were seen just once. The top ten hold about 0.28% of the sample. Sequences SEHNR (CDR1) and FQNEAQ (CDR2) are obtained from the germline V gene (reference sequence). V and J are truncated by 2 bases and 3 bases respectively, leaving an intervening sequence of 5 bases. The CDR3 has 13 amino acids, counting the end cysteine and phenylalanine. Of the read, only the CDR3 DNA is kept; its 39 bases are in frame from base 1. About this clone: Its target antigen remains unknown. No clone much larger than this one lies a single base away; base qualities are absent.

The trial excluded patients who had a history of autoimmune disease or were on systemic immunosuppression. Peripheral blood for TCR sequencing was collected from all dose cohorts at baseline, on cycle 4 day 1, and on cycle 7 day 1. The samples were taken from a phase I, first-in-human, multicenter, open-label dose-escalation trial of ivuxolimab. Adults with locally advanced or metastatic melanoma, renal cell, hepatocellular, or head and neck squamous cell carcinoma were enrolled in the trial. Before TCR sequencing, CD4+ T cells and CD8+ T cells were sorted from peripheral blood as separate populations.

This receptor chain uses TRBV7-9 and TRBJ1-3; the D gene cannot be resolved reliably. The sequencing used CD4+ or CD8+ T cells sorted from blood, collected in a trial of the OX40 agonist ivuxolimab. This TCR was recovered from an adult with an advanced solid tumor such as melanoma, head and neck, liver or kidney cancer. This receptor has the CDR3 CASSLTDGNTIYF. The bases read TGTGCCAGCAGCTTAACAGATGGAAACACCATATATTTT.